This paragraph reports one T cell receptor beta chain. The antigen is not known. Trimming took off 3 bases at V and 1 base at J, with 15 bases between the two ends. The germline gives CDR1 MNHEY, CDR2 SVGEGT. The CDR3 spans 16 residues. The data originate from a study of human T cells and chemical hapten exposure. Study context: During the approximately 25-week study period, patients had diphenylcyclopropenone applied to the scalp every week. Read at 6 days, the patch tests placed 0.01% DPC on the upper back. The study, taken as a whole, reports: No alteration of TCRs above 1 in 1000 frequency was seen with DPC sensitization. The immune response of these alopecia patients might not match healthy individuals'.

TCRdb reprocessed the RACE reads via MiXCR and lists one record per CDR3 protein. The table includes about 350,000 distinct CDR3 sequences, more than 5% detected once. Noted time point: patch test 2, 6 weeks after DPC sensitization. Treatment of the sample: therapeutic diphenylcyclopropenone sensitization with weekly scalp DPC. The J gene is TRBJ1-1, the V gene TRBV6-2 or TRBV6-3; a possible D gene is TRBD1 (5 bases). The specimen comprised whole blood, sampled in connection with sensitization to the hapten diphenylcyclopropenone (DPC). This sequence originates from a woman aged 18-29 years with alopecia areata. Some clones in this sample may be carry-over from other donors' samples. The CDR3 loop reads CASSYRPGTENTEAFF. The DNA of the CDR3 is TGTGCCAGCAGTTATAGACCCGGGACGGAGAACACTGAAGCTTTCTTT.